This TCR beta chain stems from a study of T cell responses to AZD1222 COVID-19 vaccine. Profiled with immunoSEQ multiplex PCR; TCRdb holds only in-frame clones, not every one. The sample has about 140,000 clones, around 88% seen once. V lost 3 bases and J 5 bases, leaving 11 bases between the germline ends. The CDR3 length is 14 residues. Germline CDR1 is MNHEY and CDR2 is SMNVEV (reference sequence). The material sequenced was peripheral blood, taken on day 0 of AZD1222 vaccination. This chain links TRBV27 with TRBJ1-5; a possible D gene is TRBD1 (5 bases). This receptor was taken from an adult in good health. The CDR3 reads CASSFWGRDQPQHF. In nucleotides, the CDR3 is TGTGCCAGCAGTTTTTGGGGGAGGGATCAGCCCCAGCATTTT.